The 27 T cell receptor beta chains below were found in one sample sequenced in a study of cytomegalovirus exposure and HLA in healthy donors. Use of 60 Vbeta and 13 Jbeta primers characterized the PCR. Sequenced by immunoSEQ multiplex PCR; TCRdb stores in-frame clones only, minus some. The table includes over 150,000 clones, approximately 77% detected once. Sequencing was done on a sample of PBMCs. The receptors were sampled from a male donor in good health and CMV-seropositive.

The CDR3 spells CASSLEGTGVTEAFF. The DNA of the CDR3 is TGTGCCAGCAGCTTAGAAGGGACAGGCGTCACTGAAGCTTTCTTT. This chain links TRBV7-8 with TRBJ1-1, with 8 bases that match TRBD1. CDR1 is SGHVS and CDR2 is FQNEAQ in the germline V gene. The J segment lost 4 bases and the V segment lost 1 base, leaving 5 bases of the junction unmatched. The CDR3 extends over 15 amino acids. The full variable domain, in which reference TRBV7-8 and TRBJ1-1 provide the parts outside the CDR3, is GAGVSQSPRYKVAKRGQDVALRCDPISGHVSLFWYQQALGQGPEFLTYFQNEAQLDKSGLPSDRFFAERPEGSVSTLKIQRTQQEDSAVYLCASSLEGTGVTEAFFGQGTRLTVV.

This clone was recorded a few times. This chain links TRBV27 with TRBJ1-1; D is unclear. The CDR3 extends over 13 amino acids. Germline values: CDR1 MNHEY, CDR2 SMNVEV (reference sequence). V lost 2 bases, J lost 5 bases, and 9 bases lay in between. The CDR3 spells CASSLGPRTEAFF. CDR3 DNA: TGTGCCAGCAGTTTAGGGCCGAGAACTGAAGCTTTCTTT.

This clone has a handful of counts. The V gene is TRBV7-2, the J gene TRBJ2-3; 14 nucleotides align to TRBD2. The V segment lost 3 bases and the J segment 1 base; nucleotides outside the gene matches: 6. The CDR3 totals 18 residues. The germline CDR1 and CDR2 sequences are SGHTA and FQGNSA. The CDR3 nucleotides are TGTGCCAGCAGCTTGGGGGGACTAGCGGGGGCGCGCACAGATACGCAGTATTTT. Its protein product is CASSLGGLAGARTDTQYF.

J is TRBJ2-3 and V is TRBV2, with 8 positions matching TRBD2. From germline, CDR1 is SNHLY and CDR2 FYNNEI. The CDR3 spans 16 residues. V lost 8 bases and J lost 3; bases outside the gene matches: 13. The CDR3 here is CASGPGTSTPTDTQYF. The CDR3 bases are TGTGCCAGCGGCCCCGGGACTAGTACACCAACAGATACGCAGTATTTT.

This clone was detected once. The chain couples TRBV5-1 to TRBJ2-5, with TRBD2 identical over 9 bases. After removal of 0 bases from V and 4 bases from J, the junction contained 4 bases not matched to a gene. This CDR3 spans 15 amino acids. CDR1 and CDR2 from the germline V gene are SGHRS and YFSETQ. The CDR3 loop reads CASSLEGGRGETQYF. The CDR3 coding sequence is TGCGCCAGCAGCTTGGAGGGCGGGAGGGGAGAGACCCAGTACTTC.

J is TRBJ2-3 and V is TRBV5-1; the match to TRBD2 covers 10 bases. V was clipped by 0 bases and J by 5 bases; unmatched bases: 3. CDR1 is SGHRS, CDR2 YFSETQ, per germline. This CDR3 spans 15 amino acids. DNA for the CDR3: TGCGCCAGCAGCTTGGCGCTAGCGGGGGTAGATACGCAGTATTTT. Residues: CASSLALAGVDTQYF.

This clone was seen a single time. The chain is built from TRBV7-6 and TRBJ1-4, with 10 bases that match TRBD1. The CDR3 loop spans 14 amino acids. Looked up from germline, CDR1 is SGHVS and CDR2 is FNYEAQ. V shed 3 bases, J shed 8 bases, and the junction held 3 bases outside the gene matches. In nucleotides, the CDR3 is TGTGCCAGCAGCTTCGACAGGGGGCGAGAAAAACTGTTTTTT. Protein product: CASSFDRGREKLFF. The full variable domain, its missing parts supplied by reference TRBV7-6 and TRBJ1-4, is GAGVSQSPRYKVTKRGQDVALRCDPISGHVSLYWYRQALGQGPEFLTYFNYEAQQDKSGLPNDRFSAERPEGSISTLTIQRTEQRDSAMYRCASSFDRGREKLFFGSGTQLSVL.

The chain combines TRBV4-3 with TRBJ2-2, with TRBD1 matching over 7 bases. Germline V gene sequence: CDR1 LGHNA, CDR2 YSLEER. The junction had 8 bases not matched to a gene; V was cut back by 1 base and J by 6 bases. This CDR3 is 16 amino acids long. The CDR3 sequence is CASSQGPDREAGELFF. The CDR3 DNA is TGCGCCAGCAGCCAAGGGCCAGACAGGGAAGCCGGGGAGCTGTTTTTT.

This chain connects TRBV7-4 to TRBJ1-1, with 8 bases aligning to TRBD1. The CDR3 spans 14 residues. J lost 1 base, V lost 5 bases, and 3 bases had no gene match. Germline values: CDR1 SGHVT, CDR2 SQSDAQ. Here the CDR3 DNA reads TGTGCCAGCAGCCTACAGGGGGGGAACACTGAAGCTTTCTTT. It codes for CASSLQGGNTEAFF.

Only one count was recorded for this clone. J is TRBJ2-5 and V is TRBV7-9; 8 bases line up with TRBD2. With 0 bases clipped from V and 5 bases from J, the junction kept 5 bases outside the gene matches. Per the germline V gene, CDR1 is SEHNR and CDR2 is FQNEAQ (reference sequence). The CDR3 runs 15 residues. Written as DNA, the CDR3 is TGTGCCAGCAGCTTAGCTAGCGGGGTGGAGGAGACCCAGTACTTC. Amino acid sequence: CASSLASGVEETQYF.

This clone has just a few counts. The CDR3: CASSTGSAGNTIYF. CDR3 in DNA: TGTGCCAGCAGTACCGGGTCCGCGGGAAACACCATATATTTT. This chain connects TRBV6-5 to TRBJ1-3; D unclear. The germline V gene encodes CDR1 MNHEY and CDR2 SVGAGI. V was trimmed by 5 bases and J by 4 bases, leaving 12 bases between them. The CDR3 is 14 amino acids.

The genes are TRBV5-1 and TRBJ2-7, with 9 bases lining up with TRBD1. CDR1 and CDR2 (germline): SGHRS, YFSETQ. The CDR3 sequence is 16 residues long. Trimming removed 3 bases from V and 4 bases from J; junction bases left unmatched: 11. CDR3 residues: CASSSGTGLPTYEQYF. The CDR3 region has the DNA TGCGCCAGCAGCTCCGGGACAGGGTTGCCGACTTACGAGCAGTACTTC.

The chain recombines TRBV30 with TRBJ1-2; 7 bases fit TRBD1. The germline CDR1 and CDR2 sequences are GTSNPN and SVGIG (reference sequence). The V segment lost 4 bases and the J segment 1 base; nucleotides outside the gene matches: 6. CDR3 size: 14 residues. CDR3 sequence reads: CAWNRQGGNYGYTF. The CDR3 bases are TGTGCCTGGAATCGACAGGGAGGTAACTATGGCTACACCTTC.

The CDR3: CASSYRQDYGYTF. The CDR3 DNA sequence: TGTGCCAGCAGCTATAGACAGGACTATGGCTACACCTTC. The J gene is TRBJ1-2, the V gene TRBV6-1; the D gene is possibly TRBD1 (6 bases). Germline values: CDR1 MNHNS, CDR2 SASEGT. The CDR3 consists of 13 residues. V was cut by 6 bases and J by 3 bases, with 11 bases left in between.

The gene calls are TRBV9 and TRBJ1-2; TRBD1 might be the D (6 bases). The CDR3 is 16 residues long. Germline-derived CDR1 and CDR2 are SGDLS and YYNGEE. Trimming pared 2 bases from V and 0 bases from J, leaving 14 bases between. Here the CDR3 reads CASSVSTGPTNYGYTF. For the CDR3, the DNA is TGTGCCAGCAGCGTGTCGACAGGACCTACTAACTATGGCTACACCTTC.

This clone was counted a single time. The chain links TRBV6-4 to TRBJ1-2; a possible D gene is TRBD1 (6 bases). The V gene lost 5 bases and the J gene lost 6 bases, with 25 bases spanning the gap. Germline values: CDR1 MRHNA, CDR2 SNTAGT. The CDR3 spans 17 residues. The CDR3 DNA follows: TGTGCCAGCAGTCCTACCTACTACTACAGGGATGTGGATGGCTACACCTTC. Residues: CASSPTYYYRDVDGYTF.

The CDR3 loop reads CASSDYLGQGGSSNQPQHF. The CDR3, as DNA: TGTGCCAGCAGTGACTACCTCGGACAGGGGGGAAGTAGCAATCAGCCCCAGCATTTT. V is TRBV6-1 and J is TRBJ1-5, with TRBD1 matching over 10 bases. V shed 3 bases and J 0 bases; nucleotides not matched to a gene: 11. There are 19 residues in the CDR3. From germline, CDR1 is MNHNS and CDR2 SASEGT.

This chain links TRBV6-5 with TRBJ2-2, with 10 nucleotides matching TRBD2. This CDR3 is 15 amino acids long. CDR1 and CDR2 (germline): MNHEY, SVGAGI. The ends lost 1 base at V and 7 bases at J; junction bases unmatched: 3. The CDR3 spells CASSYWVAGGGELFF. The CDR3 region has the DNA TGTGCCAGCAGTTACTGGGTAGCGGGGGGCGGGGAGCTGTTTTTT.

Here the CDR3 reads CSVGDRTYEQYF. For the CDR3, the DNA is TGCAGCGTGGGGGACAGGACCTACGAGCAGTACTTC. The chain couples TRBV29-1 to TRBJ2-7; 8 nucleotides line up with TRBD1. J lost 2 bases, V lost 6 bases, and 3 bases had no gene match. Germline V gene sequence: CDR1 SQVTM, CDR2 ANQGSEA. The CDR3 is made up of 12 amino acids.

The rearrangement links TRBV7-6 to TRBJ1-2, with 7 bases lining up with TRBD1. The V and J ends lost 2 bases and 6 bases, in that order; junction bases with no gene match: 6. In germline, CDR1 is SGHVS, CDR2 FNYEAQ. This CDR3 has 14 residues. In nucleotides, the CDR3 is TGTGCCAGCAGCTTAAATCACAGGGGAAATGGCTACACCTTC. Protein sequence: CASSLNHRGNGYTF.

The chain has TRBV5-1 and TRBJ2-7; possibly TRBD2 for D (6 bases). Trimming removed 4 bases at V and 2 bases at J, with 13 bases between. Germline CDR1 is SGHRS and CDR2 is YFSETQ. The CDR3 contains 14 residues. CDR3 DNA: TGCGCCAGCAGCGGGAGGCCCGGGCCCTACGAGCAGTACTTC. Translated: CASSGRPGPYEQYF.

In DNA form, the CDR3 reads TGTGCCAGCAGTGAAGTGGCGGCAGTTAGCTATGGCTACACCTTC. Translated: CASSEVAAVSYGYTF. The chain combines TRBV6-1 with TRBJ1-2; no firm D call. The CDR3 sequence is 15 residues long. Per the germline V gene, CDR1 is MNHNS and CDR2 is SASEGT. V lost 1 base, J lost 4 bases, and 13 bases lay in between.

The gene calls are TRBV20-1 and TRBJ1-5; D is uncertain. Trimming cost V 0 bases and J 11 bases, with 8 bases left between them. There are 11 residues in the CDR3. From germline, CDR1 is DFQATT and CDR2 SNEGSKA (reference sequence). The CDR3 DNA sequence: TGCAGTGCTAGAGATCGGAGGGCCCAGCATTTT. The encoded protein is CSARDRRAQHF.

The chain is built from TRBV6-1 and TRBJ1-2; TRBD1 agrees at 8 bases. The CDR3 consists of 14 residues. V was clipped by 6 bases and J by 6 bases; unmatched bases: 9. The germline V gene encodes CDR1 MNHNS and CDR2 SASEGT. CDR3 nucleotide sequence: TGTGCCAGCAGCCGAAGGACAGGGTTGGATGGCTACACCTTC. This translates into CASSRRTGLDGYTF.

J is TRBJ2-5 and V is TRBV5-6, with 7 bases aligning to TRBD1. Trimming took 0 bases from V and 5 from J; bases not matched to a gene: 7. Germline CDR1 is SGHDT and CDR2 is YYEEEE. CDR3 length: 15 residues. CDR3 nucleotide sequence: TGTGCCAGCAGCTTGGGACAGGGAAAGGTGGAGACCCAGTACTTC. Its translation: CASSLGQGKVETQYF.

The rearrangement uses TRBV30 and TRBJ2-3; a weak D match, TRBD2 (6 bases). The V end was cut by 4 bases, the J end by 6 bases, with 17 bases between. The CDR3 has 14 residues. Germline V lookup: CDR1 GTSNPN, CDR2 SVGIG (reference sequence). CDR3: CAWNPTRLADTQYF. Here the CDR3 DNA reads TGTGCCTGGAATCCCACCCGGCTAGCGGATACGCAGTATTTT.

J is TRBJ2-7 and V is TRBV7-9; D is perhaps TRBD1 (5 bases). Germline-derived CDR1 and CDR2 are SEHNR and FQNEAQ (reference sequence). The ends were cut back, 1 base at V and 7 bases at J, with 11 bases in the middle. The CDR3 sequence is 13 residues long. The CDR3 DNA reads TGTGCCAGCAGCTTAGGGACACCATTGGAGCAGTACTTC. This sequence encodes CASSLGTPLEQYF.